These 14 T cell receptor beta chains were sequenced from one sample in a study of T-cell reconstitution after alpha-beta-depleted transplantation in children. For TCRbeta, the library was prepared with unique molecular identifiers. TCRdb reanalysed the PCR reads using MiXCR and keeps one entry per CDR3 protein. The data contain nearly 200,000 distinct CDR3 sequences, about 6% of them singletons. The starting material was PBMCs, obtained before TCRalphabeta/CD19-depleted stem cell transplant. The receptors shown here come from a girl under two years old with combined immunodeficiency, due to receive a stem cell transplant.

Ten or more counts support this clonotype. The CDR3 DNA is TGCGCCAGCAGCCAAGAGTGGGCCCACACTGAAGCTTTCTTT. Protein: CASSQEWAHTEAFF. The J gene is TRBJ1-1, the V gene TRBV4-3; D not certain. The CDR3 contains 14 residues. V gave up 0 bases and J gave up 3 bases, with 8 bases separating them. The germline V gene encodes CDR1 LGHNA and CDR2 YSLEER.

Ten or more counts support this clonotype. The chain couples TRBV6-5 to TRBJ1-4; D remains unclear. The CDR3 runs 14 residues. The V and J ends lost 1 base and 5 bases respectively, with 8 bases between them. From germline, CDR1 is MNHEY and CDR2 SVGAGI. CDR3 bases: TGTGCCAGCAGTTACTGGGGAGAGAATGAAAAACTGTTTTTT. Protein: CASSYWGENEKLFF.

This clonotype showed up many times. The gene calls are TRBV19 and TRBJ1-1, with D tentatively TRBD1 (6 bases). V was shortened by 6 bases and J by 2 bases, with 16 bases between the two germline ends. Germline V CDR1 and CDR2: LNHDA, SQIVND (reference sequence). The CDR3 has 15 amino acids. The CDR3 sequence: CASSPGQLGNTEAFF. DNA of the CDR3: TGTGCCAGTAGCCCCGGACAGCTTGGAAACACTGAAGCTTTCTTT.

At least ten counts were recorded for this clonotype. The CDR3 loop reads CASQPQGPSPYEQYF. The DNA for the CDR3 is TGTGCCAGTCAACCCCAGGGACCCTCACCCTACGAGCAGTACTTC. V is TRBV6-1 and J is TRBJ2-7; perhaps D is TRBD1 or TRBD2 (5 bases each). CDR1 and CDR2 from the germline V gene are MNHNS and SASEGT. Trimming took off 9 bases at V and 2 bases at J, with 20 bases between the two ends. The CDR3 has 15 residues.

As DNA, the CDR3 is TGCAGTGCAGACGGGGAGGTGGGCTCACCCCTCCACTTT. Its translation: CSADGEVGSPLHF. The chain links TRBV20-1 to TRBJ1-6; no definite D call. Germline V gene sequence: CDR1 DFQATT, CDR2 SNEGSKA (reference sequence). V was cut by 6 bases and J by 10 bases, with 16 bases left in between. There are 13 residues in the CDR3.

Regarding this clonotype: At one end, the junction sequence differs from germline, possibly due to a read error. This chain links TRBV12-3 or TRBV12-4 with TRBJ2-3; possibly TRBD1 for D (5 bases). The CDR3 runs to 18 residues. The CDR3 sequence is CARSFRFGQRTFTDTQYF. For the CDR3, the DNA is TGTGCCCGCAGTTTCCGTTTTGGACAACGAACTTTCACAGATACGCAGTATTTT.

This clonotype was counted at least ten times. The chain employs TRBV24-1 and TRBJ2-1, with 8 bases matching TRBD1. The germline gives CDR1 KGHDR, CDR2 SFDVKD. The CDR3 loop spans 14 amino acids. V trimming: 3 bases; J trimming: 8 bases; junction bases outside the gene matches: 5. The CDR3 nucleotides read TGTGCCACCAGTGATGCGGACAGGGTCGATGAGCAGTTCTTC. It specifies CATSDADRVDEQFF.

This clonotype has ten or more counts. The chain employs TRBV15 and TRBJ2-5, with a possible D match to TRBD2 (6 bases). Germline V gene data show CDR1 as LNHNV and CDR2 as YYDKDF (reference sequence). V dropped 9 bases and J dropped 4 bases, with 18 bases sitting between them. The CDR3 length is 14 residues. The CDR3 is CATSSHGRPETQYF. In DNA, the CDR3 is TGTGCCACGAGTTCTCACGGGAGACCAGAGACCCAGTACTTC.

This clonotype has ten or more counts. The V gene is TRBV11-1, the J gene TRBJ2-5, with 13 nucleotides matching TRBD2. The V segment lost 5 bases and the J segment 5 bases; nucleotides outside the gene matches: 5. CDR1 SGHAT and CDR2 FQDESV come from the germline V gene (reference sequence). The CDR3 extends over 15 amino acids. The CDR3 DNA reads TGTGCCAGCAGCCCCGGGACTAGCGGGACGGAGACCCAGTACTTC. Protein sequence: CASSPGTSGTETQYF.

About this clonotype itself: It may be a read error: a sequence one base away is much more abundant. The rearrangement links TRBV3-1 to TRBJ2-7; TRBD1 matches 10 bases. Germline CDR1 reads LGHDT; CDR2 reads YNNKEL (reference sequence). This CDR3 contains 15 residues. CDR3 nucleotide sequence: TGTGCCAGCAGCCACCCGACAGGGGGCCCATACGAGCAGGACTTC. It is translated as CASSHPTGGPYEQDF.

This clonotype was seen many times. The chain has TRBV3-1 and TRBJ2-7; 10 bases agree with TRBD2. The length of the CDR3 is 17 residues. V gave up 5 bases and J gave up 3 bases; unmatched junction bases: 13. CDR1 is LGHDT, CDR2 YNNKEL, per germline (reference sequence). In DNA form, the CDR3 reads TGTGCCAGCAGCAAAACTTCGGTGGGGACTAGCGTCTACGAGCAGTACTTC. This codes for CASSKTSVGTSVYEQYF.

A few counts support this clonotype. The rearrangement links TRBV7-9 to TRBJ1-1; tentatively, D is TRBD1 (5 bases). The CDR3 sequence is 16 residues long. Between the trimmed V and J ends, which lost 3 bases and 2 bases, there was a span of 16 bases. Germline-derived CDR1 and CDR2 are SEHNR and FQNEAQ (reference sequence). DNA of the CDR3: TGTGCCAGCAGCTTGGTATTGTGGGGCCCTAACACTGAAGCTTTCTTT. It yields the protein CASSLVLWGPNTEAFF.

CDR3 in amino acids: CASSQDLSPRWLAGEGEFF. CDR3 coding DNA: TGCGCCAGCAGCCAAGATTTATCCCCGAGGTGGCTAGCGGGAGAGGGAGAGTTCTTC. The chain couples TRBV4-3 to TRBJ2-1; TRBD2 agrees at 10 bases. The CDR3 covers 19 residues. After removal of 0 bases from V and 14 bases from J, the junction contained 22 bases not matched to a gene. CDR1 is LGHNA, CDR2 YSLEER, per germline.

For this clonotype: A much larger clonotype is one base distant, so this may be a read error. Since the CDR3 does not end with the conserved phenylalanine or tryptophan, this likely comes from a read error. The chain recombines TRBV11-2 with TRBJ1-2; 7 nucleotides agree with TRBD1. V lost 5 bases to trimming and J lost 0 bases; unmatched junction nucleotides: 12. The CDR3 is 17 amino acids. The germline gives CDR1 SGHAT, CDR2 FQNNGV. CDR3 coding DNA: TGTGCCAGCAGCCTGCCAAAGGGGGCGACTTCTAACTATGGCTACACCATC. This encodes CASSLPKGATSNYGYTI.